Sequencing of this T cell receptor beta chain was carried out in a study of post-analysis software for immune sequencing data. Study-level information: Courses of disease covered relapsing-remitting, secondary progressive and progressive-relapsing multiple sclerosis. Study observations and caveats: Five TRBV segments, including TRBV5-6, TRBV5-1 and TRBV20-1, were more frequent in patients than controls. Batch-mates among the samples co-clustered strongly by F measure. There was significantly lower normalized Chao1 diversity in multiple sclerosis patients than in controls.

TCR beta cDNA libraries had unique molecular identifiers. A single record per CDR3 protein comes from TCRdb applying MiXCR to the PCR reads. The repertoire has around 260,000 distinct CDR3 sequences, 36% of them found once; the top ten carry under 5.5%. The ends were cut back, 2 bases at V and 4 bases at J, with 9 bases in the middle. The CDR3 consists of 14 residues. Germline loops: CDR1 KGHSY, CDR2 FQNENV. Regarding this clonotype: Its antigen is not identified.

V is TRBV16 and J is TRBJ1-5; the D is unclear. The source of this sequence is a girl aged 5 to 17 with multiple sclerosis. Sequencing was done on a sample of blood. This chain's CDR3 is CASSQGKGNQPQHF. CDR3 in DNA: TGTGCCAGCAGCCAAGGAAAGGGTAATCAGCCCCAGCATTTT.